The 22 T cell receptor beta chains given below trace back to one sample, sequenced in a study of chemoradiotherapy in HPV16-positive cancers. TCRdb keeps only in-frame clones here, not all; method: immunoSEQ multiplex PCR. The table lists about 12,000 clones, about 88% of them singletons. Sequencing used blood, obtained from a patient who underwent chemoradiotherapy. The source is a human donor with HPV-associated anogenital cancer.

This sequence joins TRBV7-2 and TRBJ2-1, with D hard to call. The CDR3 totals 14 residues. The germline V gene encodes CDR1 SGHTA and CDR2 FQGNSA. V was shortened by 1 base and J by 0 bases, with 4 bases between the two germline ends. The CDR3 sequence: CASSLGSSYNEQFF. CDR3 bases: TGTGCCAGCAGCTTAGGGAGCTCCTACAATGAGCAGTTCTTC.

V usage is TRBV5-1 and J usage is TRBJ1-1; D perhaps matches TRBD1 (5 bases). V was cut by 4 bases and J by 10 bases, with 14 bases left in between. Germline CDR1 is SGHRS and CDR2 is YFSETQ. The CDR3 runs to 12 residues. CDR3 DNA: TGCGCCAGCAGCGTATGGGGGGAACCAGCTTTCTTT. This sequence encodes CASSVWGEPAFF.

The chain has TRBV28 and TRBJ1-5; no clear D gene. V was trimmed by 2 bases and J by 2 bases, leaving 10 bases between them. This CDR3 has 15 residues. Germline CDR1 reads MDHEN; CDR2 reads SYDVKM. The CDR3 DNA reads as TGTGCCAGCAGTTTACTGGGGTCCGGCAATCAGCCCCAGCATTTT. Encoded protein: CASSLLGSGNQPQHF.

The chain has TRBV19 and TRBJ1-5, with D possibly matching TRBD1 (6 bases). Trimming pared 6 bases from V and 4 bases from J, leaving 7 bases between. Germline CDR1 LNHDA, CDR2 SQIVND (reference sequence). The CDR3 extends over 12 amino acids. The DNA of the CDR3 is TGTGCCAGTAGACAGGGTAATCAGCCCCAGCATTTT. Translated, it gives CASRQGNQPQHF.

The chain employs TRBV21-1 and TRBJ2-3; the DNA was not compared with TRBD2, the D call given in the table. TRBV21-1 is reported as a pseudogene. The CDR3 totals 15 residues. DNA of the CDR3: TGTGCCAGCAGCAAAGAGGACTTTTGCACAGATACGCAGTATTTT. This codes for CASSKEDFCTDTQYF.

This clone occurred a few times. The rearrangement links TRBV19 to TRBJ2-5; 7 bases are a match to TRBD2. Germline trimming cut 7 bases from V and 3 bases from J; bases unmatched to any gene: 11. CDR3 length: 15 amino acids. The germline CDR1 and CDR2 sequences are LNHDA and SQIVND (reference sequence). Written as DNA, the CDR3 is TGTGCCAGTAACCCCGGGACTACGGGGAAAGAGACCCAGTACTTC. It encodes CASNPGTTGKETQYF.

The V and J genes are TRBV6-5 and TRBJ2-3, with 7 bases identical to TRBD1. From germline, CDR1 is MNHEY and CDR2 SVGAGI. Germline trimming cut 0 bases from V and 6 bases from J; bases unmatched to any gene: 3. The CDR3 has 14 residues. CDR3 sequence (DNA): TGTGCCAGCAGTTACTCGAGGGGGCGCGATACGCAGTATTTT. As protein: CASSYSRGRDTQYF.

The chain couples TRBV11-3 to TRBJ2-3; 13 bases are shared with TRBD2. The germline V gene has CDR1 SGHNT and CDR2 YENEEA. The CDR3 extends over 18 amino acids. Germline trimming cut 4 bases from V and 2 bases from J; bases unmatched to any gene: 9. The CDR3: CASSSRTSGSRNTDTQYF. The CDR3 region has the DNA TGTGCCAGCAGCTCAAGGACTAGCGGGAGTAGGAACACAGATACGCAGTATTTT.

The gene calls are TRBV7-9 and TRBJ1-2; tentative D call: TRBD1 (5 bases). This CDR3 region has 18 residues. V dropped 2 bases and J dropped 4 bases, with 23 bases sitting between them. Germline-derived CDR1 and CDR2 are SEHNR and FQNEAQ (reference sequence). This CDR3 reads CASSLIPQGRTSSYGYTF. CDR3 DNA sequence: TGTGCCAGCAGCTTAATCCCCCAGGGTCGCACCAGTAGCTATGGCTACACCTTC.

In this sample, this clone turned up once. The chain is built from TRBV2 and TRBJ1-1; possible D gene TRBD1, 5 bases. CDR3 length: 14 residues. Germline-derived CDR1 and CDR2 are SNHLY and FYNNEI. Between the trimmed V and J ends, which lost 4 bases and 2 bases, there was a span of 11 bases. CDR3 coding DNA: TGTGCCAGCAGTGTCTTCAGGGAAAACACTGAAGCTTTCTTT. Protein sequence: CASSVFRENTEAFF.

The gene calls are TRBV5-4 and TRBJ2-7; the D is unclear. V was trimmed by 4 bases and J by 2 bases, leaving 13 bases between them. The CDR3 covers 14 residues. The germline CDR1 and CDR2 sequences are SGHNT and YYREEE (reference sequence). In nucleotides, the CDR3 is TGTGCCAGCAGCCCCGGTGGGATGACCTACGAGCAGTACTTC. Its protein product is CASSPGGMTYEQYF. The whole variable domain, filled in from reference TRBV5-4 and TRBJ2-7, reads ETGVTQSPTHLIKTRGQQVTLRCSSQSGHNTVSWYQQALGQGPQFIFQYYREEENGRGNFPPRFSGLQFPNYSSELNVNALELDDSALYLCASSPGGMTYEQYFGPGTRLTVT.

The chain recombines TRBV6-1 with TRBJ1-1; D unresolved. The germline V and J ends were trimmed by 1 base and 1 base, with 7 bases remaining between them. The CDR3 consists of 14 residues. Germline-derived CDR1 and CDR2 are MNHNS and SASEGT. The CDR3 region has the DNA TGTGCCAGCAGTGAAGGTCGGAAGAACACTGAAGCTTTCTTT. As protein: CASSEGRKNTEAFF.

The rearrangement uses TRBV19 and TRBJ1-5, with a weak D call TRBD1 (5 bases). Germline CDR1 reads LNHDA; CDR2 reads SQIVND (reference sequence). Trimming removed 5 bases from V and 0 bases from J, with 17 bases in between. The CDR3 sequence is 17 residues long. CDR3 loop: CASSVGRRGRSNQPQHF. The CDR3 DNA reads TGTGCCAGTAGTGTCGGTAGGAGGGGACGTAGCAATCAGCCCCAGCATTTT.

The chain employs TRBV7-9 and TRBJ2-1; 9 nucleotides match TRBD1. J was trimmed by 7 bases and V by 2 bases; bases with no gene match: 6. Looked up from germline, CDR1 is SEHNR and CDR2 is FQNEAQ (reference sequence). This CDR3 region has 15 residues. Here the CDR3 reads CASSLIQGAGNEQFF. In DNA, the CDR3 is TGTGCCAGCAGCTTAATACAGGGGGCCGGTAATGAGCAGTTCTTC.

The rearrangement links TRBV15 to TRBJ2-4; 7 bases map to TRBD1. The CDR3 extends over 17 amino acids. Germline V gene data show CDR1 as LNHNV and CDR2 as YYDKDF (reference sequence). The V segment lost 3 bases and the J segment 1 base; nucleotides outside the gene matches: 9. The CDR3 sequence: CATSSFTGEGAKNIQYF. In nucleotides, the CDR3 is TGTGCCACCAGCAGTTTTACAGGGGAAGGGGCCAAAAACATTCAGTACTTC.

This chain connects TRBV6-6 to TRBJ2-4; tentatively, D is TRBD1 or TRBD2 (5 bases each). Trimming took 7 bases from V and 3 from J, leaving 16 bases between them. The CDR3 extends over 15 amino acids. Looked up from germline, CDR1 is MNHNY and CDR2 is SVGAGI (reference sequence). The CDR3 loop reads CASTTTGTGKNIQYF. The CDR3 DNA is TGTGCCAGCACCACTACCGGGACGGGCAAAAACATTCAGTACTTC.

The V call is TRBV9, the J call TRBJ2-3; D unresolved. V lost 4 bases, J lost 0 bases, and 3 bases lay in between. Germline V gene data show CDR1 as SGDLS and CDR2 as YYNGEE. This CDR3 region has 12 residues. In DNA form, the CDR3 reads TGTGCCAGCAGCAAGAGCACAGATACGCAGTATTTT. This codes for CASSKSTDTQYF.

This clone has a single count. This chain connects TRBV5-6 to TRBJ2-5; D unclear. V lost 2 bases, J lost 5 bases, and 7 bases lay in between. This CDR3 region has 12 residues. Germline V gene sequence: CDR1 SGHDT, CDR2 YYEEEE. CDR3 residues: CASSFFRETQYF. CDR3 bases: TGTGCCAGCAGCTTTTTTCGGGAGACCCAGTACTTC. The full variable domain, its missing parts supplied by reference TRBV5-6 and TRBJ2-5, is DAGVTQSPTHLIKTRGQQVTLRCSPKSGHDTVSWYQQALGQGPQFIFQYYEEEERQRGNFPDRFSGHQFPNYSSELNVNALLLGDSALYLCASSFFRETQYFGPGTRLLVL.

The chain has TRBV4-1 and TRBJ2-3; 8 nucleotides match TRBD2. V lost 0 bases, J lost 3 bases, and 2 bases stayed unmatched. CDR1 is MGHRA and CDR2 is YSYEKL in the germline V gene. This CDR3 spans 15 amino acids. DNA for the CDR3: TGCGCCAGCAGCCAAGAGCGGGGGGCTACAGATACGCAGTATTTT. Translating it yields CASSQERGATDTQYF.

This clone was recorded only once. The chain joins TRBV29-1 to TRBJ2-5; 7 nucleotides match TRBD1. This CDR3 is 13 amino acids long. V gave up 5 bases and J gave up 4 bases; unmatched junction bases: 7. Germline V gene sequence: CDR1 SQVTM, CDR2 ANQGSEA. CDR3 protein: CSVRQGTVETQYF. Here the CDR3 DNA reads TGCAGCGTTAGACAGGGTACTGTAGAGACCCAGTACTTC. Based on the CDR3 plus reference TRBV29-1 and TRBJ2-5, the full variable domain is SAVISQKPSRDICQRGTSLTIQCQVDSQVTMMFWYRQQPGQSLTLIATANQGSEATYESGFVIDKFPISRPNLTFSTLTVSNMSPEDSSIYLCSVRQGTVETQYFGPGTRLLVL.

This clone was seen a few times. The genes are TRBV6-1 and TRBJ1-5; no clear D gene. The germline gives CDR1 MNHNS, CDR2 SASEGT. CDR3 length: 14 amino acids. Trimming removed 6 bases at V and 3 bases at J, with 12 bases between. CDR3 DNA sequence: TGTGCCAGCAGAGGCATAGGGTCCAATCAGCCCCAGCATTTT. This translates into CASRGIGSNQPQHF.

In its sample, this clone was seen once. The rearrangement links TRBV14 to TRBJ2-7; TRBD1 matches at 7 bases. The length of the CDR3 is 15 residues. Trimming removed 5 bases from V and 3 bases from J; junction bases left unmatched: 10. From germline, CDR1 is SGHDN and CDR2 FVKESK. CDR3 coding DNA: TGTGCCAGCAGCGAGACATGGGGACAGCACTACGAGCAGTACTTC. Amino acids: CASSETWGQHYEQYF.